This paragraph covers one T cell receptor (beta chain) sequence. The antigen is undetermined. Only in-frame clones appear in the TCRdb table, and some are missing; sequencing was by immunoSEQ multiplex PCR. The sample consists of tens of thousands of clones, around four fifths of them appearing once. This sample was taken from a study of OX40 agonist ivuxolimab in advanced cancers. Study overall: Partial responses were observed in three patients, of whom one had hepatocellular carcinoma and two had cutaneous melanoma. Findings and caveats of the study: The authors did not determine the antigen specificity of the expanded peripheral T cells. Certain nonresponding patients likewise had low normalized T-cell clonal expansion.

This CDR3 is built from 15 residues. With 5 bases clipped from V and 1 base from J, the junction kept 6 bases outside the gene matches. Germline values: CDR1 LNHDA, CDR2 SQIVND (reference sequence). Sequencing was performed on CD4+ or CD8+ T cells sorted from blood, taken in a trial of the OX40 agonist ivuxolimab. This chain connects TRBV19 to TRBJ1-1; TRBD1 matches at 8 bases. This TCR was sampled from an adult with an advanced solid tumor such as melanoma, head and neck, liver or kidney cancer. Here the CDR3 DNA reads TGTGCCAGTAGTGCCCGGACAGGGAGGAACACTGAAGCTTTCTTT. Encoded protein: CASSARTGRNTEAFF.